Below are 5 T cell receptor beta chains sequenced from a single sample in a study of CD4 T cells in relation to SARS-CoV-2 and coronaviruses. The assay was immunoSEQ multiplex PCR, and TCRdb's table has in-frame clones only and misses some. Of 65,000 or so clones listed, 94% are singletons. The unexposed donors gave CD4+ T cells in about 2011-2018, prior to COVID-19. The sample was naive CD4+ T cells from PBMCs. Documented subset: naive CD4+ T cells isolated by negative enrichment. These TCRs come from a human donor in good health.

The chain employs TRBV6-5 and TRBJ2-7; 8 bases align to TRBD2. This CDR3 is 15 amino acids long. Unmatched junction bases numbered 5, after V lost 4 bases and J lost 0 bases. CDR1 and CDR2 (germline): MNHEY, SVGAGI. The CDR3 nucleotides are TGTGCCAGCAGTTTAGTGCGGGAGGCCTCCTACGAGCAGTACTTC. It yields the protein CASSLVREASYEQYF.

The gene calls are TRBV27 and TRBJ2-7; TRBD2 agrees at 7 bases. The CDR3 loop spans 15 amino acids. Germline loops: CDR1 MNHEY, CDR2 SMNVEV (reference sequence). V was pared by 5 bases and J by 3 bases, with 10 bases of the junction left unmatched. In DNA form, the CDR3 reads TGTGCCAGCAGTACTTATGGGGGGGGAAACTACGAGCAGTACTTC. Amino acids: CASSTYGGGNYEQYF.

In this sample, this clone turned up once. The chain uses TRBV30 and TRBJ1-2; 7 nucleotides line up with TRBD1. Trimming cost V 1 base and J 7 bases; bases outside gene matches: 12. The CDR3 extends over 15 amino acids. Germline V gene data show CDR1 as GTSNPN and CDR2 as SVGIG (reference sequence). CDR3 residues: CAWSAHPRQGGGYTF. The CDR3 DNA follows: TGTGCCTGGAGTGCCCACCCGCGTCAGGGGGGTGGCTACACCTTC.

The CDR3 DNA reads as TGTGCCAGCAGCTTAATGGGACAAGTGGGTGAAAAACTGTTTTTT. Amino acid sequence: CASSLMGQVGEKLFF. The V and J genes are TRBV7-3 and TRBJ1-4; a possible D gene is TRBD1 (6 bases). The ends were cut back, 1 base at V and 7 bases at J, with 13 bases in the middle. The CDR3 is 15 amino acids. Germline V gives CDR1 SGHTA, CDR2 FQGTGA.

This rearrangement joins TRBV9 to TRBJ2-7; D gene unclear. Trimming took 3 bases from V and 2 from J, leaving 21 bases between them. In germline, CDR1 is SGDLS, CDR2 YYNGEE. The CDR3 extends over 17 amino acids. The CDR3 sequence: CASSARASSTRTYEQYF. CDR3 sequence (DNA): TGTGCCAGCAGCGCCCGGGCCTCTTCCACGAGAACCTACGAGCAGTACTTC.